Listed below are T cell receptor beta chains from one sample, sequenced in a study of Ad26.COV2.S vaccination and SARS-CoV-2 variants. Clones were sequenced by immunoSEQ multiplex PCR, and TCRdb holds only the in-frame ones, with some missing. The sample includes roughly 420,000 clones, around 87% of them seen just once. Source: peripheral blood, taken in a trial of Ad26.COV2.S vaccine versus placebo. The receptor set was obtained from a person aged 18-65 years who received the Ad26.COV2.S COVID-19 vaccine or a placebo. Each CDR3 is given with its conserved first and last residue. D genes are given only for firm matches. A clone size is listed for some rows: how often the clone was seen (once, few, many), or a class if it is expanded.

clone_size	j_call	d_call	v_call	cdr3_aa	cdr3_nt
-	TRBJ2-5	-	TRBV14	CASSHHHHSGETQYF	TGTGCCAGCAGCCATCACCACCACTCCGGGGAGACCCAGTACTTC
-	TRBJ2-3	-	TRBV5-4	CASSLGSGTDTQYF	TGTGCCAGCAGCCTTGGGAGCGGCACAGATACGCAGTATTTT
-	TRBJ2-5	TRBD1	TRBV7-9	CASSLMGQYQETQYF	TGTGCCAGCAGCTTAATGGGACAGTACCAAGAGACCCAGTACTTC
-	TRBJ2-1	-	TRBV4-2	CASSQDPDGRITFGNEQFF	TGTGCCAGCAGCCAAGATCCGGACGGCCGAATTACCTTTGGCAATGAGCAGTTCTTC
-	TRBJ2-7	TRBD1	TRBV28	CASSPGQGGRRTYEQYF	TGTGCCAGCAGTCCGGGACAGGGCGGAAGACGTACCTACGAGCAGTACTTC
-	TRBJ1-2	TRBD1	TRBV28	CASKYLGDSTNYGYTF	TGTGCCAGCAAGTATCTCGGGGACAGCACTAACTATGGCTACACCTTC
-	TRBJ2-3	-	TRBV5-4	CASSSGPLPDTQYF	TGTGCCAGCAGCTCAGGACCGCTCCCAGATACGCAGTATTTT
-	TRBJ2-3	TRBD1	TRBV19	CASSIGQGPNTQYF	TGTGCCAGTAGTATCGGACAGGGACCGAATACGCAGTATTTT
-	TRBJ2-7	TRBD1	TRBV27	CASSLSTGNYYEQYF	TGTGCCAGCAGTTTATCGACAGGGAACTACTACGAGCAGTACTTC
-	TRBJ1-5	TRBD1	TRBV7-9	CASSLGDRDRQPQHF	TGTGCCAGCAGCTTAGGTGACAGGGATCGTCAGCCCCAGCATTTT
-	TRBJ2-3	TRBD2	TRBV5-1	CASSLVWRGGADTQYF	TGCGCCAGCAGCTTGGTTTGGCGGGGGGGCGCAGATACGCAGTATTTT
once	TRBJ2-1	-	TRBV7-2	CASSLNNEQFF	TGTGCCAGCAGCTTAAACAATGAGCAGTTCTTC
-	TRBJ2-7	TRBD1	TRBV28	CATGDRPKEQYF	TGTGCCACCGGGGACAGGCCTAAAGAGCAGTACTTC
-	TRBJ2-7	-	TRBV27	CASSLGGPYEQYF	TGTGCCAGCAGTTTGGGGGGCCCCTACGAGCAGTACTTC
once	TRBJ2-3	-	TRBV6-5	CASSPSRRTDTQYF	TGTGCCAGCAGTCCCTCCAGAAGAACGGATACGCAGTATTTT